This TCR beta chain was sequenced for a study of cytomegalovirus exposure and HLA in healthy donors. The PCR contained 60 Vbeta and 13 Jbeta primers. TCRdb's copy holds only in-frame clones and misses some; the assay was immunoSEQ multiplex PCR. The sample has around 150,000 clones, over 60% seen once. Germline V lookup: CDR1 SGDLS, CDR2 YYNGEE. CDR3 length: 16 amino acids. V shed 4 bases, J shed 0 bases, and the junction held 5 bases outside the gene matches. This receptor was identified in a man aged 35 to 55 in good health and CMV-seronegative. Specimen: PBMCs. The V and J genes are TRBV9 and TRBJ2-3; 10 nucleotides match TRBD2. The CDR3 loop is CASSSGLAASTDTQYF. The CDR3 DNA sequence: TGTGCCAGCAGCTCAGGACTAGCGGCAAGCACAGATACGCAGTATTTT. The whole variable domain, remainder taken from reference TRBV9 and TRBJ2-3, is DSGVTQTPKHLITATGQRVTLRCSPRSGDLSVYWYQQSLDQGLQFLIQYYNGEERAKGNILERFSAQQFPDLHSELNLSSLELGDSALYFCASSSGLAASTDTQYFGPGTRLTVL.